This T cell receptor beta chain is drawn from a study of a mutant IDH1 vaccine in newly diagnosed glioma. Study in general: Prior therapy was radiotherapy, temozolomide, or both; most received both.

Regarding time point: week 5, during vaccination. The vaccine gave 300 ug of a 20-mer mutant IDH1 peptide subcutaneously per dose. There were new WHO grade 3 or 4 astrocytomas in the donors, and these were IDH1-mutant and ATRX-lost. The table came from immunoSEQ multiplex PCR; TCRdb's copy has only in-frame clones and leaves some out. Of about 26,000 clones in the sample, 65% to 85% were seen once. This CDR3 contains 14 residues. The V gene's germline CDR1 is SGHRS and CDR2 YFSETQ. V lost 4 bases to trimming and J lost 5 bases, with 15 bases between them. This clone was observed a handful of times. What it binds is not known.

This chain joins TRBV5-1 and TRBJ1-2; D might be TRBD1 (5 bases). This specimen consisted of PBMCs, obtained from a glioma patient whose treatment included an IDH1 peptide vaccine. The TCR comes from a man aged 35-49 years with glioma. Some clones in this sample may be carry-over from other donors' samples. CDR3 in amino acids: CASSLDTGPYGYTF. The CDR3, as DNA: TGCGCCAGCAGCCTTGATACGGGACCTTATGGCTACACCTTC.